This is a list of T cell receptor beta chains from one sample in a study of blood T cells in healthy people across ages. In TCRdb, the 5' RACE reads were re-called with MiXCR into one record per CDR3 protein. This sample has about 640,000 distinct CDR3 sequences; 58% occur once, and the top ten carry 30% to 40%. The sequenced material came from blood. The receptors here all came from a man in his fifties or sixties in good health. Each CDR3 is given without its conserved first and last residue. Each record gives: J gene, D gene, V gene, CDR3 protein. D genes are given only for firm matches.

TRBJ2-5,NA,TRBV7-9,ASSLARIRGETQY
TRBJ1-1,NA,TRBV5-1,ASSLQERGQSEAF
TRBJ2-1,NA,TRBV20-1,SARDNNRAVSYNEQF
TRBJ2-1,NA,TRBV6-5,ASSLGTFSYNEQF
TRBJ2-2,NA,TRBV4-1,ASSQRSLATGELF
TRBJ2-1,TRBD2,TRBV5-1,ASSETSWSEQF
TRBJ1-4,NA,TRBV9,ASSPGGRRNDKLF
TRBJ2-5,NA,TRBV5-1,ASSPGGAGEETQY
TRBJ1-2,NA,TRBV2,ASRTDGFCT
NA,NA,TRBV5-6,ASSWGFGETQY
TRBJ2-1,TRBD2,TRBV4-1,ASSPETGGLNEQF
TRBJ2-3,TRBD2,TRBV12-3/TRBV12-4,ASRRGGTATDTQY
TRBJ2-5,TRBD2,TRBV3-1,ASSQGRLAGAQETQY
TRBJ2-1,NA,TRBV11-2,ASSLVGVTYDEQF
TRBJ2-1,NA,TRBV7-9,ASSLGGDHNEQF
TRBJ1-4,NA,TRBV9,ASSPGVIDEKLF
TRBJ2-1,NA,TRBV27,ASSFAGNEQF
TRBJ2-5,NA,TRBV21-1,ASSKGVFLCQQQRAPRGETQY
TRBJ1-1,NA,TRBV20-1,SAKTQVLTEAF
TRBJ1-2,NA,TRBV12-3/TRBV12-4,ASSFSQNLLYNYGYT
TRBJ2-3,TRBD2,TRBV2,ASSDGLAGGNPTDTQY
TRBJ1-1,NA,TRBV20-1,SARDRGREYTEAF
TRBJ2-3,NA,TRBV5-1,ASSRDNLLSTDTQY
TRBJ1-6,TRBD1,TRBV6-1,ASSRGQNNSPLH
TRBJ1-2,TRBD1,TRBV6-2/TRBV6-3,ASSYLGQGYGYT
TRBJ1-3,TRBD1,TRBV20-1,SARAGGDGNTIY
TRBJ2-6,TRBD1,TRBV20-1,SAPTTGSGANVLT
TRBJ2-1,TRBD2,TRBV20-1,SAPDYYSGGAGEQF
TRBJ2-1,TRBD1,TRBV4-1,ASSQDSSGDRGRGEQF
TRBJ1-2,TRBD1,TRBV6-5,ASSYSRQGGKTNYGYT
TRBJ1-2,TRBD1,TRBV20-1,SARDRQGVGRVYGYT
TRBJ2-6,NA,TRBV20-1,SAIAGSGANVLT
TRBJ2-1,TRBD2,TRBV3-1,ASSQGTSAF
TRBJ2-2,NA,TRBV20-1,SARDRMNTGELF
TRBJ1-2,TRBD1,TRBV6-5,ASSPGRDSHGYT
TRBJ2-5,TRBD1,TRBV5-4,ASSLVGQGWETQY
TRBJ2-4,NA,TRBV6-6,ASSYSSENIQY
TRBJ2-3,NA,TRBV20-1,SAPGPTDTQY
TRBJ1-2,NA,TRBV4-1,ASSQDQRYGYT
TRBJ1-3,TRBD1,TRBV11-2,ASSLTQGVRGNTIY
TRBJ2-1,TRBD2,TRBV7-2,ASSLAASRTSGGFYNEQF
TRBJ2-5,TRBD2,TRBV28,ASTNLGREETQY
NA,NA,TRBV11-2,ASSLAPGVYEQY
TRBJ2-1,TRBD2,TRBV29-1,SVEDPGLARYNEQF
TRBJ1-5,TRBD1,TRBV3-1,ASSRDRAHQPQH
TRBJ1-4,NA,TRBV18,ASSPFPSGHQTNEKLF
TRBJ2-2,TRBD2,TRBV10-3,AISKGGATNTGELF
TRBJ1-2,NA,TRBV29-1,SVVGWAEASYGYT
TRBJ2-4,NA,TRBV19,ASSVRGNIQY
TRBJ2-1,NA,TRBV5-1,ASSLEAGFHEQF
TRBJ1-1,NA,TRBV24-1,ATSDLTVMNTEAF
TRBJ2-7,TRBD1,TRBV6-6,ASSPVKETGGRYEQY
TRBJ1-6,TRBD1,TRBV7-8,ASSLGGQASGVMSPLH
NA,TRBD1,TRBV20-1,SARRTGHEQY
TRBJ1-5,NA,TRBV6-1,ASSDWSSNQPQH
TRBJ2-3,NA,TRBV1,TSSLLGGLEGGPDTQY
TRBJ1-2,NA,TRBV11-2,ASSLAYGGYT